A single T cell receptor beta chain is shown here with its context. The sample belongs to a study of blood T cell repertoires in COVID-19. About the study: There were acute and convalescent COVID-19 samples, and they came from the United States, Italy and Spain.

The CDR3 consists of 15 residues. CDR1 SGHNT and CDR2 YENEEA come from the germline V gene. Trimming removed 3 bases at V and 0 bases at J, with 12 bases between. Repertoires were generated with immunoSEQ multiplex PCR, while TCRdb's copy carries only in-frame clones and drops some. The sample has about 24,000 clones; roughly 90% are singletons. V and J are TRBV11-3 and TRBJ2-7, with a possible D match to TRBD2 (6 bases). Sequencing input: peripheral blood. This sequence originates from a woman aged 80 or older with active or convalescent COVID-19. The CDR3 DNA reads TGTGCCAGCAGCTTTCTGTTCGGGAGCTCCTACGAGCAGTACTTC. Translation gives CASSFLFGSSYEQYF.